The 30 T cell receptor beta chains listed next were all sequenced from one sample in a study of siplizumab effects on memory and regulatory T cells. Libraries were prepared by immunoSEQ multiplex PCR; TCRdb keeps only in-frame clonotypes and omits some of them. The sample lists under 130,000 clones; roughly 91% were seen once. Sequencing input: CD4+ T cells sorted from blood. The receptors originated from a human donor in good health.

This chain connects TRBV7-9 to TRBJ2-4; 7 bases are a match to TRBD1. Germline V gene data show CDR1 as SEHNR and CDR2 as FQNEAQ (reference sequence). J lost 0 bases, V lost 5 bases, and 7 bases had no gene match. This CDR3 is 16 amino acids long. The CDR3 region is CASSLGQAVAKNIQYF. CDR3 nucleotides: TGTGCCAGCAGCCTTGGACAGGCCGTAGCCAAAAACATTCAGTACTTC.

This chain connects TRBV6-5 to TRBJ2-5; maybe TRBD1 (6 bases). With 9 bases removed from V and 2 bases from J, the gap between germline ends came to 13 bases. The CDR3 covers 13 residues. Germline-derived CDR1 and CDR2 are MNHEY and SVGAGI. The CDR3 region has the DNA TGTGCCAGAAGGGACACCTCACAAGAGACCCAGTACTTC. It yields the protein CARRDTSQETQYF.

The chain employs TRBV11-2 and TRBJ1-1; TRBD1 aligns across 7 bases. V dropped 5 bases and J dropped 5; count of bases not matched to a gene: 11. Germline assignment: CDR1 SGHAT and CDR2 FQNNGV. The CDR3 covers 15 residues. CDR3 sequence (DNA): TGTGCCAGCAGCCCCGGGACAGTCTTTAGTACTGAAGCTTTCTTT. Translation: CASSPGTVFSTEAFF.

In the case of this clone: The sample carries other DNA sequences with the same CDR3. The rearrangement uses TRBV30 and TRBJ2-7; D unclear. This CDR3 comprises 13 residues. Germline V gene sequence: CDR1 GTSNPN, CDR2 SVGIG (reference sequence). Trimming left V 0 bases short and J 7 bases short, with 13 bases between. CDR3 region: CAWSVLRGWEQYF. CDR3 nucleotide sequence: TGTGCCTGGAGTGTACTACGAGGTTGGGAGCAGTACTTC.

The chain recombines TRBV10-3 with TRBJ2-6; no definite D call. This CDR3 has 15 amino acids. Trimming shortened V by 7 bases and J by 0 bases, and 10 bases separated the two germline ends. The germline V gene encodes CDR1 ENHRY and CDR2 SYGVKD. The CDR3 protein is CAITQSLSGANVLTF. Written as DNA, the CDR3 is TGTGCCATCACCCAGTCCCTCTCTGGGGCCAACGTCCTGACTTTC.

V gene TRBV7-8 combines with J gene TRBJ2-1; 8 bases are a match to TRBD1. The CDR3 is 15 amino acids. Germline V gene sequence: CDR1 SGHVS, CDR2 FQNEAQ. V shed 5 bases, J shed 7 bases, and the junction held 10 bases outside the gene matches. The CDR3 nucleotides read TGTGCCAGCAGCACGACAGGGGACCAGGGGAATGAGCAGTTCTTC. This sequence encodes CASSTTGDQGNEQFF.

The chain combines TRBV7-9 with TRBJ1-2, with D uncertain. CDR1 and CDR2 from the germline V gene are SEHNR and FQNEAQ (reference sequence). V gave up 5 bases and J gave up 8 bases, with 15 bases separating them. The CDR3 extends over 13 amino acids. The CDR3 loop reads CASSRPGSRGYTF. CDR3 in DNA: TGTGCCAGCAGCCGCCCGGGCTCACGGGGCTACACCTTC. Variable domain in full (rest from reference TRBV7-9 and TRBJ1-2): DTGVSQNPRHKITKRGQNVTFRCDPISEHNRLYWYRQTLGQGPEFLTYFQNEAQLEKSRLLSDRFSAERPKGSFSTLEIQRTEQGDSAMYLCASSRPGSRGYTFGSGTRLTVV.

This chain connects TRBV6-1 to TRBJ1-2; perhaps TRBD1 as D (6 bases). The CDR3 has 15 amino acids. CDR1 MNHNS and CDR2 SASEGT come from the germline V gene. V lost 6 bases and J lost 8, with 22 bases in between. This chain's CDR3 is CASRNTLQGFEGYTF. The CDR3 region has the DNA TGTGCCAGCAGAAACACCCTACAGGGCTTCGAAGGCTACACCTTC.

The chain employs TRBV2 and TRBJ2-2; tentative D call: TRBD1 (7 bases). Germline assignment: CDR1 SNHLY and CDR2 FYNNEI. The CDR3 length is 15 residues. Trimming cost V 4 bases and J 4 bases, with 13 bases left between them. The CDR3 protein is CASSGQGGVTGELFF. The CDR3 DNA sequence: TGTGCCAGCAGTGGGCAGGGGGGAGTCACCGGGGAGCTGTTTTTT.

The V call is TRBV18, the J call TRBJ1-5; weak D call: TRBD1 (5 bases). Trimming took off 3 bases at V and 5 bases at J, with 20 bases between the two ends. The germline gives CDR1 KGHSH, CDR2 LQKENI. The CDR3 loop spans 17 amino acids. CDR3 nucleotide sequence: TGTGCCAGCTCACCGGAAAGAGGGGTCTTAGGGGATCAGCCCCAGCATTTT. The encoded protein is CASSPERGVLGDQPQHF.

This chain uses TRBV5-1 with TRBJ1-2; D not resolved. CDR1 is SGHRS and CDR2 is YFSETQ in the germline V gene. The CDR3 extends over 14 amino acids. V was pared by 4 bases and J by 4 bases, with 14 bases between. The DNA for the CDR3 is TGCGCCAGCAGCCTCGGGCAGCCAGTCTATGGCTACACCTTC. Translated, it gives CASSLGQPVYGYTF.

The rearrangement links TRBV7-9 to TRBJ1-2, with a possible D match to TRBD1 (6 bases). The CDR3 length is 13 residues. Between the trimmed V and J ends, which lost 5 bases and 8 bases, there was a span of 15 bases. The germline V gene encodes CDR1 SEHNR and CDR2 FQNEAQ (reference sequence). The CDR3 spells CASSTRGGLGYTF. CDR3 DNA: TGTGCCAGCAGCACCCGAGGGGGGCTAGGCTACACCTTC.

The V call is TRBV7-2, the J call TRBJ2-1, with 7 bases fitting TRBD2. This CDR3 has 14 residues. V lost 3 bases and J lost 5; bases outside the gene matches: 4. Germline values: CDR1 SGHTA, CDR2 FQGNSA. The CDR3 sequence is CASSFGTTNNEQFF. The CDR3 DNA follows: TGTGCCAGCAGCTTCGGGACTACAAACAATGAGCAGTTCTTC.

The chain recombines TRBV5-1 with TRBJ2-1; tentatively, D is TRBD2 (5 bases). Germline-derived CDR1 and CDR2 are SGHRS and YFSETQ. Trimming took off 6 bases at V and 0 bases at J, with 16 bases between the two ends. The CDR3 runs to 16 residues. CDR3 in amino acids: CASTTDSQVSYNEQFF. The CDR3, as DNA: TGCGCCAGCACAACGGACTCCCAAGTCTCCTACAATGAGCAGTTCTTC.

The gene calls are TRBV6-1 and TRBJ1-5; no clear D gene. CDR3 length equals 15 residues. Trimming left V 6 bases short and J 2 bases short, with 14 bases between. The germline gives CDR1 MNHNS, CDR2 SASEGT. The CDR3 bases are TGTGCCAGCAGCCCGGGCCTTCTAGGCAATCAGCCCCAGCATTTT. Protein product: CASSPGLLGNQPQHF.

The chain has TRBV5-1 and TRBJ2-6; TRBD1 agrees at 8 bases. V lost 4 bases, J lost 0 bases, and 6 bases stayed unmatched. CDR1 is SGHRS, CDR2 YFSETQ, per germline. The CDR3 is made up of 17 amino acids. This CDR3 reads CASSPGTGPSGANVLTF. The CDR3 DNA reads TGCGCCAGCAGCCCAGGGACAGGTCCCTCTGGGGCCAACGTCCTGACTTTC.

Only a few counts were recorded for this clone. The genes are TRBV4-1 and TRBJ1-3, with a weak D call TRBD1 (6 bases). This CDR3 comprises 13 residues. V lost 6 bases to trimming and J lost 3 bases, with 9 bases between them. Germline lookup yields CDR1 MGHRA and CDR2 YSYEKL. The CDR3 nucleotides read TGCGCCAGCAGTCAGGACAGTGGAAACACCATATATTTT. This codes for CASSQDSGNTIYF.

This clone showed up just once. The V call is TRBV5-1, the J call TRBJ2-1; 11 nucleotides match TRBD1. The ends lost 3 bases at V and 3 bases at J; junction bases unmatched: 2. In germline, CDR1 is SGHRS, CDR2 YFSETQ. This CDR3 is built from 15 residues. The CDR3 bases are TGCGCCAGCAGCTCGGACAGGGGGCTCTACAATGAGCAGTTCTTC. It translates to CASSSDRGLYNEQFF.

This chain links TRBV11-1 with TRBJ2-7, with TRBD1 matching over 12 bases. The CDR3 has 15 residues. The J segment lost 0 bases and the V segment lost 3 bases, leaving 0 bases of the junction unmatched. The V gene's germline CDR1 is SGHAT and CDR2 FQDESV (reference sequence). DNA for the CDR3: TGTGCCAGCAGCTTGGGACAGGGGGCCTCCTACGAGCAGTACTTC. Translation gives CASSLGQGASYEQYF.

The CDR3 reads CASSLGGDRGMYTEAFF. In DNA, the CDR3 is TGTGCCAGCAGCTTAGGAGGGGACAGGGGTATGTACACTGAAGCTTTCTTT. The V and J genes are TRBV11-1 and TRBJ1-1, with 10 bases matching TRBD1. Germline CDR1 is SGHAT and CDR2 is FQDESV (reference sequence). There are 17 residues in the CDR3. Trimming at V came to 1 base and at J to 3 bases, leaving 8 bases not matched to a gene.

The CDR3 DNA follows: TGTGCCAGCAGCTTGGCAAGCTCCTACAATGAGCAGTTCTTC. Protein sequence: CASSLASSYNEQFF. The chain combines TRBV5-4 with TRBJ2-1; D is uncertain. The V and J ends lost 0 bases and 0 bases respectively, with 4 bases between them. This CDR3 region has 14 residues. Germline V gene lookup returns CDR1 SGHNT and CDR2 YYREEE (reference sequence).

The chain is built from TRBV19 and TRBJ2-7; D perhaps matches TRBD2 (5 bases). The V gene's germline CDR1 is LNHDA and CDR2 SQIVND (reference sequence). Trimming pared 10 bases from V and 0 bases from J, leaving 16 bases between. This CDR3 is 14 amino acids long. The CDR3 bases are TGTGCCACCGCAATAGGACTCGGCTCCTACGAGCAGTACTTC. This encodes CATAIGLGSYEQYF.

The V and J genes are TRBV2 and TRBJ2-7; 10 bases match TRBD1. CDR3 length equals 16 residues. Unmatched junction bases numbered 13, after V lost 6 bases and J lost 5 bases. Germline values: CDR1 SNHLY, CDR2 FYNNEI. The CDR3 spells CASSGGKGTGAHEQYF. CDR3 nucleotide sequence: TGTGCCAGCAGCGGGGGGAAGGGGACAGGGGCCCACGAGCAGTACTTC.

CDR3 nucleotide sequence: TGTGCCAGCAGGGGAAACGCGAACACCGGGGAGCTGTTTTTT. It codes for CASRGNANTGELFF. The chain combines TRBV28 with TRBJ2-2, with D unresolved. This CDR3 is built from 14 residues. CDR1 MDHEN and CDR2 SYDVKM come from the germline V gene. V gave up 6 bases and J gave up 0 bases, with 8 bases separating them.

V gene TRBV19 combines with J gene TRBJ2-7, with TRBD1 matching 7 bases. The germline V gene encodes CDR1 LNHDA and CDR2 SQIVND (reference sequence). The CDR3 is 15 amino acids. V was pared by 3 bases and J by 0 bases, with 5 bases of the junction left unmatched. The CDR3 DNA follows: TGTGCCAGTAGTATCGGACAGGTCAGCTCCTACGAGCAGTACTTC. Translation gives CASSIGQVSSYEQYF.

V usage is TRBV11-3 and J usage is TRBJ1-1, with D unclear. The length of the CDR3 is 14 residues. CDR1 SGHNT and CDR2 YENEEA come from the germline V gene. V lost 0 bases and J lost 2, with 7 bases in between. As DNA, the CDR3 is TGTGCCAGCAGCTTAGACCCAGGAAACACTGAAGCTTTCTTT. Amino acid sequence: CASSLDPGNTEAFF.

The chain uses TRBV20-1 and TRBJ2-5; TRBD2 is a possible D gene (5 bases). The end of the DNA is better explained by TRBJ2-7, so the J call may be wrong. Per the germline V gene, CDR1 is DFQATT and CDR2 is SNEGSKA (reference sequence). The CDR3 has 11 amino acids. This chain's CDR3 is CSASGNYEQYF. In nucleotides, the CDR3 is TGCAGTGCTAGCGGGAATTACGAGCAGTACTTC.

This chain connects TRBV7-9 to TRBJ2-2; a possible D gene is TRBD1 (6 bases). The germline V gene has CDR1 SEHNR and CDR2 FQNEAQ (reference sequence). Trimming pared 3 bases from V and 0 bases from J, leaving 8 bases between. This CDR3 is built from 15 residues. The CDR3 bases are TGTGCCAGCAGCTTTGGACAGTCGAACACCGGGGAGCTGTTTTTT. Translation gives CASSFGQSNTGELFF.

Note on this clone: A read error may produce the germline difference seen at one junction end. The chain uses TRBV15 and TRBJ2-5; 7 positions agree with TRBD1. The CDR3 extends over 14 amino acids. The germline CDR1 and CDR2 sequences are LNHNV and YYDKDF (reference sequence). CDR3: CATSSRDSREAQYF. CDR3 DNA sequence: TGTGCCACCAGCAGCCGGGACAGCCGAGAGGCCCAGTACTTC.

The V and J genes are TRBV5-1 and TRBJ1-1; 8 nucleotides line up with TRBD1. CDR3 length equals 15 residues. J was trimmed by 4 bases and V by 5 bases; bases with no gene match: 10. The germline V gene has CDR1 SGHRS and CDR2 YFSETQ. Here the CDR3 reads CASSSNRGVGTEAFF. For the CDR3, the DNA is TGCGCCAGCAGTTCTAACAGGGGGGTCGGCACTGAAGCTTTCTTT.